Below, 32 T cell receptor beta chains from the same sample are listed, as sequenced in a study of molecular identifiers for immune sequencing clone quantification. TCRdb re-called the PCR reads through MiXCR, storing one row per CDR3 protein. The sample has 45,000 to 65,000 distinct CDR3 sequences, almost 25% seen once. Sequenced sample: naive CD8+ T cells from blood, with Jurkat cell RNA spiked in. Documented subset: FACS-sorted CD8+CD4-CCR7+CD45RA+ naive T cells. These receptors originate from a human donor in good health. Some libraries in this study had Jurkat cell RNA spiked in.

The table lists this clonotype with a few counts. V is TRBV12-3 or TRBV12-4 and J is TRBJ2-2, with 11 bases that match TRBD1. This CDR3 contains 14 residues. The trim removed 5 bases at V and 7 bases at J, leaving 3 bases unmatched. CDR3 coding DNA: TGTGCCAGCAGTGAGGGACAGGGGGTCGGGGAGCTGTTTTTT. Its translation: CASSEGQGVGELFF.

This clonotype was observed at least ten times. The chain is built from TRBV19 and TRBJ2-5; D is undetermined. The germline V gene has CDR1 LNHDA and CDR2 SQIVND (reference sequence). The CDR3 runs to 9 residues. The V gene lost 9 bases and the J gene lost 2 bases, with 1 base spanning the gap. CDR3 protein: CARQETQYF. CDR3 bases: TGTGCCAGACAAGAGACCCAGTACTTC.

This clonotype was observed many times. The chain carries TRBV12-3 or TRBV12-4 and TRBJ2-1, with a weak D call TRBD2 (6 bases). This CDR3 contains 14 residues. V was shortened by 6 bases and J by 0 bases, with 9 bases between the two germline ends. CDR3 amino acids: CASSRDFSYNEQFF. The CDR3 nucleotides read TGTGCCAGCAGCCGGGACTTCTCCTACAATGAGCAGTTCTTC.

J is TRBJ2-1 and V is TRBV12-3 or TRBV12-4, with D tentatively TRBD1 (6 bases). V lost 5 bases to trimming and J lost 10 bases, with 15 bases between them. CDR3 length: 13 amino acids. CDR3 residues: CASSPRQVGEQFF. The CDR3 region has the DNA TGTGCCAGCAGTCCCCGACAGGTTGGGGAGCAGTTCTTC.

This clonotype was seen ten or more times. The chain uses TRBV28 and TRBJ2-7, with TRBD2 as a possible D gene (5 bases). Germline CDR1 and CDR2: MDHEN and SYDVKM. The CDR3 spans 13 residues. The CDR3 sequence is CASSGSSSYEQYF. As DNA, the CDR3 is TGTGCGAGCTCGGGGTCGAGCTCCTACGAGCAGTACTTC.

About this clonotype itself: A much bigger clone sits one base away, suggesting this may be a read error. The chain is built from TRBV20-1 and TRBJ2-7, with 7 bases matching TRBD2. This CDR3 spans 16 amino acids. Germline V lookup: CDR1 DFQATT, CDR2 SNEGSKA (reference sequence). The CDR3: CSAREASGPLRYEQYF. DNA of the CDR3: TGCAGTGCAAGAGAGGCTAGCGGTCCCCTTAGGTACGAGCAGTACTTC.

This clonotype was picked up many times. This chain links TRBV6-5 with TRBJ1-2; D is undetermined. From germline, CDR1 is MNHEY and CDR2 SVGAGI. The CDR3 consists of 13 residues. V lost 8 bases to trimming and J lost 3 bases, with 13 bases between them. The CDR3 nucleotides read TGTGCCAGCTCCGTATCAGTTCACTATGGCTACACCTTC. It yields the protein CASSVSVHYGYTF.

As concerns this clonotype: Given a much more abundant clone one base away, this may be a read error. V gene TRBV7-9 combines with J gene TRBJ2-7; TRBD2 is a possible D gene (7 bases). CDR1 is SEHNR, CDR2 FQNEAQ, per germline (reference sequence). The CDR3 runs 12 residues. CDR3 region: CAGSIRGGEQYF. CDR3 coding DNA: TGTGCCGGCAGCATCAGGGGAGGGGAGCAGTACTTC.

With respect to this clonotype: The junction departs from the called germline gene at one end, perhaps through a read error. The V and J genes are TRBV28 and TRBJ1-1; D not certain. The CDR3 spans 13 residues. Germline V gives CDR1 MDHEN, CDR2 SYDVKM. The CDR3 loop is CTSSYRGNTEAFF. DNA for the CDR3: TGTACCAGCAGTTATCGGGGGAACACTGAAGCTTTCTTT. Together with reference TRBV28 and TRBJ1-1, the CDR3 gives the full variable domain: DVKVTQSSRYLVKRTGEKVFLECVQDMDHENMFWYRQDPGLGLRLIYFSYDVKMKEKGDIPEGYSVSREKKERFSLILESASTNQTSMYLCTSSYRGNTEAFFGQGTRLTVV.

The gene calls are TRBV12-3 or TRBV12-4 and TRBJ1-5; D gene unclear. Trimming took 3 bases from V and 2 from J, leaving 5 bases between them. The CDR3 is 13 residues long. The CDR3 DNA reads as TGTGCCAGCAGTTTTTCGCGCAATCAGCCCCAGCATTTT. This encodes CASSFSRNQPQHF.

This clonotype was found a few times. This chain joins TRBV6-2 or TRBV6-3 and TRBJ2-7; TRBD2 aligns across 8 bases. This CDR3 contains 15 residues. Germline trimming cut 4 bases from V and 2 bases from J; bases unmatched to any gene: 7. Germline values: CDR1 MNHEY, CDR2 SVGEGT. The chain's CDR3 is CASSFLRGDPYEQYF. The CDR3 nucleotides read TGTGCCAGCAGTTTCTTGCGGGGGGACCCCTACGAGCAGTACTTC.

The table lists this clonotype with many counts. The chain recombines TRBV5-5 with TRBJ2-3; 9 bases align to TRBD1. Germline CDR1 reads SGHKS; CDR2 reads YYEKEE (reference sequence). V trimming: 4 bases; J trimming: 4 bases; junction bases outside the gene matches: 10. This CDR3 region has 16 residues. CDR3 DNA sequence: TGTGCCAGCAGCCCCGGGACAGGGCTAGTCGCAGATACGCAGTATTTT. Its protein product is CASSPGTGLVADTQYF.

This clonotype came up many times. This sequence joins TRBV5-3 and TRBJ2-1; 10 nucleotides match TRBD2. TRBV5-3 is an ORF; its function is uncertain. This CDR3 has 17 amino acids. Trimming took 4 bases from V and 4 from J; bases not matched to a gene: 11. CDR3 amino acids: CARSRVCSGRKYNEQFF. The DNA for the CDR3 is TGTGCCAGAAGCAGAGTCTGTAGCGGGAGGAAGTACAATGAGCAGTTCTTC.

This chain uses TRBV3-1 with TRBJ2-3; 13 positions agree with TRBD2. V lost 11 bases, J lost 6 bases, and 17 bases stayed unmatched. Per the germline V gene, CDR1 is LGHDT and CDR2 is YNNKEL (reference sequence). The CDR3 sequence is 17 residues long. CDR3 residues: CAGRPWTSGSGGDTQYF. CDR3 bases: TGTGCCGGCCGCCCATGGACTAGCGGGAGCGGTGGGGATACGCAGTATTTT.

This clonotype was picked up many times. This chain links TRBV20-1 with TRBJ2-7; D possibly corresponds to TRBD1 (6 bases). Between the trimmed V and J ends, which lost 0 bases and 6 bases, there was a span of 6 bases. In germline, CDR1 is DFQATT, CDR2 SNEGSKA (reference sequence). This CDR3 contains 11 residues. CDR3 coding DNA: TGCAGTGCTAGAGAGACAGGCGAGCAGTACTTC. Its translation is CSARETGEQYF.

The J gene is TRBJ1-1, the V gene TRBV5-8; D is perhaps TRBD1 (6 bases). V was pared by 4 bases and J by 1 base, with 26 bases between. Germline V lookup: CDR1 SGHTS, CDR2 YDEGEE. The CDR3 has 19 residues. CDR3 in amino acids: CASSTFRDTLVGQNTEAFF. The DNA of the CDR3 is TGTGCCAGCAGCACGTTCCGGGACACTCTGGTGGGGCAGAACACTGAAGCTTTCTTT.

This clonotype was seen many times. The J gene is TRBJ1-3, the V gene TRBV30, with unresolved D. The CDR3 totals 14 residues. V was clipped by 3 bases and J by 1 base, with 10 bases between them. Germline V CDR1 and CDR2: GTSNPN, SVGIG (reference sequence). The CDR3 DNA reads as TGTGCCTGGAGCAAAGGCAGTTCTGGAAACACCATATATTTT. This encodes CAWSKGSSGNTIYF. The full variable domain, completed using reference TRBV30 and TRBJ1-3, is SQTIHQWPATLVQPVGSPLSLECTVEGTSNPNLYWYRQAAGRGLQLLFYSVGIGQISSEVPQNLSASRPQDRQFILSSKKLLLSDSGFYLCAWSKGSSGNTIYFGEGSWLTVV.

Ten or more counts support this clonotype. A read error may produce the germline difference seen at one junction end. This chain connects TRBV7-9 to TRBJ1-1, with a weak D call TRBD1 (5 bases). Germline assignment: CDR1 SEHNR and CDR2 FQNEAQ (reference sequence). The CDR3 spans 14 residues. The CDR3 loop is CASTLLQGLTEAFF. CDR3 in DNA: TGTGCCAGCACCTTATTGCAGGGTTTGACTGAAGCTTTCTTT.

In regard to this clonotype: A single base separates this from a much larger clone, so it may be a read error. The conserved closing phenylalanine or tryptophan is absent in this CDR3, likely reflecting a read error. The chain links TRBV9 to TRBJ1-2; D is uncertain. Trimming shortened V by 0 bases and J by 0 bases, and 6 bases separated the two germline ends. This CDR3 is built from 14 residues. Germline CDR1 SGDLS, CDR2 YYNGEE. The CDR3 is CASSVGSPNYGYTS. The DNA for the CDR3 is TGTGCCAGCAGCGTAGGATCGCCTAACTATGGCTACACCTCC.

This clonotype appeared a single time. A much larger clone lies one base from this, so it may be a read error. The chain joins TRBV7-9 to TRBJ2-7; tentatively, D is TRBD1 (6 bases). Per the germline V gene, CDR1 is SEHNR and CDR2 is FQNEAQ (reference sequence). This CDR3 contains 15 residues. CDR3 sequence reads: CPSSSPPTGAYEQYF. The DNA for the CDR3 is TGTCCCAGCAGCTCGCCCCCGACAGGAGCCTACGAGCAGTACTTC.

This clonotype was seen repeatedly, ten times or more. This chain joins TRBV6-1 and TRBJ2-3; D is ambiguous. V lost 0 bases to trimming and J lost 1 base, with 14 bases between them. The CDR3 length is 17 residues. CDR1 is MNHNS and CDR2 is SASEGT in the germline V gene. The CDR3 DNA reads TGTGCCAGCAGTGAAGCTTGGCCCGCCAGCGGCACAGATACGCAGTATTTT. It encodes CASSEAWPASGTDTQYF.

The chain carries TRBV27 and TRBJ2-3, with 7 bases fitting TRBD2. The CDR3 runs 12 residues. CDR1 and CDR2 (germline): MNHEY, SMNVEV (reference sequence). Trimming took 8 bases from V and 6 from J; bases not matched to a gene: 5. The CDR3 reads CASGGGMDTQYF. The CDR3 coding sequence is TGTGCCAGCGGGGGAGGGATGGATACGCAGTATTTT.

A word on this clonotype: A read error is likely, as this CDR3 ends without the conserved phenylalanine or tryptophan. The V call is TRBV29-1, the J call TRBJ2-7; 9 bases are shared with TRBD2. Losses at the gene ends were 7 bases for V and 4 bases for J; bases not matched to a gene: 14. CDR1 and CDR2 (germline): SQVTM, ANQGSEA. This CDR3 has 15 amino acids. The CDR3 DNA is TGCAGCGCTGTGGTGCGGGGGGGCCCCGCTTACGAGCAGTACCTC. Translation gives CSAVVRGGPAYEQYL.

This clonotype has a count of ten or more. The V gene is TRBV16, the J gene TRBJ1-5; a possible D gene is TRBD1 (5 bases). With 0 bases removed from V and 7 bases from J, the gap between germline ends came to 16 bases. Germline values: CDR1 KGHSY, CDR2 FQNENV. The CDR3 sequence is 16 residues long. For the CDR3, the DNA is TGTGCCAGCAGCCAATCGACGGTCGGGGCCGGGCAGCCCCAGCATTTT. It specifies CASSQSTVGAGQPQHF.

This clonotype was detected many times. The chain carries TRBV12-3 or TRBV12-4 and TRBJ2-7, with D uncertain. The CDR3 consists of 11 residues. V lost 4 bases, J lost 6 bases, and 7 bases lay in between. CDR3 sequence: CASSSPIEQYF. The CDR3 DNA is TGTGCCAGCAGTTCGCCCATCGAGCAGTACTTC.

A word on this clonotype: As the CDR3 is not closed by the conserved phenylalanine or tryptophan, this likely results from a read error. This chain joins TRBV4-3 and TRBJ2-3; D gene ambiguous. Germline values: CDR1 LGHNA, CDR2 YSLEER. The CDR3 runs to 14 residues. V lost 0 bases and J 4 bases, leaving 8 bases between the germline ends. Here the CDR3 reads CASSQERSADTQYL. The DNA for the CDR3 is TGCGCCAGCAGCCAAGAGAGGAGCGCAGATACGCAGTATTTA.

On this clonotype: A read error may explain this, as a much larger clone is one base away. CDR3 in amino acids: CASSLWVLVSYEQYF. CDR3 nucleotide sequence: TGTGCCAGCAGCTTGTGGGTTTTGGTGTCCTACGAGCAGTACTTC. The chain is built from TRBV5-6 and TRBJ2-7; D call uncertain. V gave up 1 base and J gave up 1 base, with 12 bases separating them. Germline CDR1 is SGHDT and CDR2 is YYEEEE. The CDR3 is 15 amino acids.

At least ten counts were recorded for this clonotype. V gene TRBV19 combines with J gene TRBJ1-1; the D is unclear. This CDR3 has 14 amino acids. Germline V gene sequence: CDR1 LNHDA, CDR2 SQIVND (reference sequence). Trimming took 11 bases from V and 6 from J, leaving 22 bases between them. The CDR3 nucleotides are TGTGCCTCTTACTCGGGTGCCCCATGGGCTGAAGCTTTCTTT. As protein: CASYSGAPWAEAFF. Together with reference TRBV19 and TRBJ1-1, the CDR3 gives the full variable domain: DGGITQSPKYLFRKEGQNVTLSCEQNLNHDAMYWYRQDPGQGLRLIYYSQIVNDFQKGDIAEGYSVSREKKESFPLTVTSAQKNPTAFYLCASYSGAPWAEAFFGQGTRLTVV.

Worth noting for this clonotype: A much larger clonotype is one base distant, so this may be a read error. This rearrangement joins TRBV7-2 to TRBJ2-5; either TRBD1 or TRBD2 may fit D (5 bases each). The CDR3 totals 14 residues. Germline values: CDR1 SGHTA, CDR2 FQGNSA. Trimming cost V 5 bases and J 7 bases, with 17 bases left between them. The CDR3 bases are TGTGCCAGCAGCCGTCCAAGTGGGGGAGTGACCCAGTACTTC. Its protein is CASSRPSGGVTQYF.

As to this clonotype: The germline gene is not matched at one end of the junction; a read error may be the cause. The chain couples TRBV12-3 or TRBV12-4 to TRBJ1-2; D is unresolved. The CDR3 length is 14 residues. The CDR3 DNA reads TGTGCCAGCAGTTTCCCGGCCACACAATATGGCTGCACCTTC. It yields the protein CASSFPATQYGCTF.

On this clonotype itself: A much larger clonotype is one base distant, so this may be a read error. This likely comes from a read error, as the CDR3 has no conserved phenylalanine or tryptophan at its end. The rearrangement joins TRBV27 to TRBJ2-3, with 8 nucleotides matching TRBD1. The V gene's germline CDR1 is MNHEY and CDR2 SMNVEV (reference sequence). V lost 3 bases, J lost 1 base, and 3 bases stayed unmatched. The CDR3 totals 15 residues. The chain's CDR3 is CASSFLDRGTDTQYS. CDR3 sequence (DNA): TGTGCCAGCAGTTTCTTGGACAGGGGCACAGATACGCAGTATTCT.

This clonotype was counted many times. This chain joins TRBV12-5 and TRBJ1-4, with 7 bases matching TRBD1. Germline V CDR1 and CDR2: LGHNT, FRNRAP. J was trimmed by 0 bases and V by 6 bases; bases with no gene match: 4. This CDR3 spans 15 amino acids. The CDR3 DNA reads TGTGCTAGTGGAGGGGGCCGAGCAACTAATGAAAAACTGTTTTTT. The encoded protein is CASGGGRATNEKLFF.